This T cell receptor beta chain was retrieved from a study of Ad26.COV2.S vaccination and SARS-CoV-2 variants. Overall study: Donor got 5x10^10 or 1x10^11 viral particles of Ad26.COV2.S.

The sample's treatment: approximately 18 received Ad26.COV2.S at low or high dose, single or two shots; several received placebo; per-sample allocation not given. Sampling occurred on day 63 after the first vaccine or placebo injection. Donation was by an adult aged 18-55 years who was in Boston. Sequencing used immunoSEQ multiplex PCR; TCRdb keeps in-frame clones, though not all of them. The data contain hundreds of thousands of clones, about four fifths of them singletons. Study-wide results and caveats: Vaccinees showed greater spike-specific TCR breadth than placebo recipients. Researchers reported similar non-spike TCR breadth in vaccine and placebo recipients.

As concerns this clone: Its antigen is not identified.

The germline V gene encodes CDR1 MGHDK and CDR2 SYGVNS. Trimming cost V 2 bases and J 5 bases, with 15 bases left between them. The CDR3 is 15 residues long. This clonotype was sampled from a person aged 18-60 years who received the Ad26.COV2.S COVID-19 vaccine or a placebo. Source: peripheral blood, taken in a trial of Ad26.COV2.S vaccine versus placebo. This rearrangement joins TRBV25-1 to TRBJ2-5, with a possible D match to TRBD2 (6 bases). The CDR3, as DNA: TGTGCCAGCAGTGAAGGCGGGATTTTGTCTGAGACCCAGTACTTC. This codes for CASSEGGILSETQYF.